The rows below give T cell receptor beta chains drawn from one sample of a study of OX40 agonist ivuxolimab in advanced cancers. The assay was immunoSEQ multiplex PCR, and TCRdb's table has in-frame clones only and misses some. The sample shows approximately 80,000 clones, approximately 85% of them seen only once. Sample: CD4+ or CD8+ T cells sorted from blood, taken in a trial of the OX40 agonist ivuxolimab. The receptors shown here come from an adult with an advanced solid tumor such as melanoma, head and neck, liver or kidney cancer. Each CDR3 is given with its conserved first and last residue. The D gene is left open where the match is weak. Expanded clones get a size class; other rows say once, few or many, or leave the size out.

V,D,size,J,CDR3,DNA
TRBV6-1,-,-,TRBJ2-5,CASSEAPRGETQYF,TGTGCCAGCAGTGAAGCTCCCAGGGGAGAGACCCAGTACTTC
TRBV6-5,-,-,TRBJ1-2,CASSYSGSYGYTF,TGTGCCAGCAGTTACAGCGGGTCCTATGGCTACACCTTC
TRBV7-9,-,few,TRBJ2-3,CASSLGNPDTQYF,TGTGCCAGCAGCTTAGGAAACCCAGATACGCAGTATTTT
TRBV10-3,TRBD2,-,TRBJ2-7,CAISELTSGTYEQYF,TGTGCCATCAGTGAACTCACTAGCGGGACCTACGAGCAGTACTTC
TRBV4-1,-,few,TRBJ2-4,CASSQRSEAGMYKNIQYF,TGCGCCAGCAGCCAACGGTCCGAAGCGGGCATGTACAAAAACATTCAGTACTTC
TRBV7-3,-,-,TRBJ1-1,CASSVTGGTEAFF,TGTGCCAGCAGCGTAACCGGTGGGACTGAAGCTTTCTTT
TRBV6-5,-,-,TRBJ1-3,CASRGGISGNTIYF,TGTGCCAGTCGGGGTGGGATCTCTGGAAACACCATATATTTT
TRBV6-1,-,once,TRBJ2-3,CASSQLHSTDTQYF,TGTGCCAGCAGCCAGCTACACTCCACAGATACGCAGTATTTT
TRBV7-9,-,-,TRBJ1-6,CASSLETGVRNSPLHF,TGTGCCAGCAGCTTGGAGACGGGGGTGCGCAATTCACCCCTCCACTTT
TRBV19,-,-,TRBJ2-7,CASRTTGREQYF,TGTGCCAGTAGAACCACAGGGCGCGAGCAGTACTTC
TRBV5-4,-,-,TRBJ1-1,CASSWGRGDTEAFF,TGTGCCAGCAGCTGGGGGCGGGGGGACACTGAAGCTTTCTTT
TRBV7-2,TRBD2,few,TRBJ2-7,CASSESRGTSGPYEQYF,TGTGCCAGCAGCGAAAGTAGGGGGACTAGCGGTCCCTACGAGCAGTACTTC
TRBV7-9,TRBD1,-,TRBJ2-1,CASGLGQGSYNEQFF,TGTGCCAGCGGACTGGGACAGGGCTCCTACAATGAGCAGTTCTTC
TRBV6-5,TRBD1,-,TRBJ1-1,CASSYQGGFGTEAFF,TGTGCCAGCAGTTACCAAGGGGGCTTCGGCACTGAAGCTTTCTTT
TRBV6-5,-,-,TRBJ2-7,CASSYTRQKDEQYF,TGTGCCAGCAGTTACACCAGGCAGAAGGACGAGCAGTACTTC
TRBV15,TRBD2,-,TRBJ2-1,CATSSTWGLAGYNEQFF,TGTGCCACCAGCAGTACTTGGGGACTAGCGGGGTACAATGAGCAGTTCTTC
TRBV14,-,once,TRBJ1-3,CASSQEGGISGNTIYF,TGTGCCAGCAGCCAAGAGGGGGGCATCTCTGGAAACACCATATATTTT